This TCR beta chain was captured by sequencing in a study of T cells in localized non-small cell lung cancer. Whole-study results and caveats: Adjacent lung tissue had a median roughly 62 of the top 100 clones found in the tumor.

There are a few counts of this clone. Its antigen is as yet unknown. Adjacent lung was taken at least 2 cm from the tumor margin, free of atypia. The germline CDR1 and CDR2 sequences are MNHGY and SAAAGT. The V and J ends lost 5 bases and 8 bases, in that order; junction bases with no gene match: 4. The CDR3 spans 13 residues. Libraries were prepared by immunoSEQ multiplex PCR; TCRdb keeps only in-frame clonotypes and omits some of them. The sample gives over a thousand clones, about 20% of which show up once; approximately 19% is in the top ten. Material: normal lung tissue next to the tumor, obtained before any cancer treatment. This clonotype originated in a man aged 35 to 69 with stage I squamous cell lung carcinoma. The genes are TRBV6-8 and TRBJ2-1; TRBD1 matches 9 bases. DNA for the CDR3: TGTGCCAGCAGTAAAGACAGGGGGGATGAGCAGTTCTTC. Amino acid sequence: CASSKDRGDEQFF.